These 16 T cell receptor beta chains came from one sample sequenced in a study of glioma-infiltrating T cells. The iRepertoire nested amplicon-rescue multiplex PCR amplified TCR alpha and beta CDR3s from RNA. TCRdb reanalysed the multiplex PCR reads using MiXCR and keeps one entry per CDR3 protein. This table holds around 190,000 distinct CDR3 sequences, approximately 40% found once. Sequences were obtained from glioma tissue, nonneoplastic brain tissue, or PBMCs (not recorded which). These receptors were taken from a human donor with low-grade glioma or glioblastoma, undergoing nonglioma brain surgery, or in good health (not recorded which).

This clonotype has ten or more counts. The chain couples TRBV6-1 to TRBJ2-5; D not certain. Germline V gives CDR1 MNHNS, CDR2 SASEGT. V lost 10 bases to trimming and J lost 2 bases, with 11 bases between them. This CDR3 is 12 amino acids long. In DNA form, the CDR3 reads TGTGCCACGAAGAAAGAGCAAGAGACCCAGTACTTC. Encoded protein: CATKKEQETQYF.

The V and J genes are TRBV5-1 and TRBJ2-3; D call uncertain. This CDR3 is 14 amino acids long. The V gene's germline CDR1 is SGHRS and CDR2 YFSETQ. Trimming took 3 bases from V and 0 from J, leaving 8 bases between them. In DNA, the CDR3 is TGCGCCAGCAGCTCTCAGCCTAGCACAGATACGCAGTATTTT. Translation: CASSSQPSTDTQYF.

At least ten counts were recorded for this clonotype. The chain combines TRBV28 with TRBJ1-1; D is unresolved. Germline V gives CDR1 MDHEN, CDR2 SYDVKM. V was trimmed by 3 bases and J by 0 bases, leaving 11 bases between them. The CDR3 contains 15 residues. This CDR3 reads CASSFPIGVNTEAFF. The CDR3 region has the DNA TGTGCCAGCAGTTTCCCGATTGGGGTGAACACTGAAGCTTTCTTT.

Only one count was recorded for this clonotype. The chain couples TRBV12-3 or TRBV12-4 to TRBJ2-4; 8 nucleotides agree with TRBD2. V shed 0 bases, J shed 7 bases, and the junction held 11 bases outside the gene matches. This CDR3 region has 17 residues. CDR3 in amino acids: CASSLARPGLVVNIQYF. The CDR3 nucleotides read TGTGCCAGCAGTTTAGCACGACCGGGACTAGTGGTGAACATTCAGTACTTC.

This clonotype appeared a single time. This may be a read error, as it is one base from a much larger clone. The conserved phenylalanine or tryptophan normally closing the CDR3 is absent here, so this likely arose from a read error. The CDR3 nucleotides are TGCAGTGCTAGCGGGTTACCCCCCTCAGGGCAGTACTTA. It translates to CSASGLPPSGQYL. This chain connects TRBV20-1 to TRBJ2-7, with D uncertain. This CDR3 has 13 residues. CDR1 is DFQATT and CDR2 is SNEGSKA in the germline V gene (reference sequence). The germline V and J ends were trimmed by 3 bases and 9 bases, with 18 bases remaining between them.

This clonotype has a count of ten or more. The chain recombines TRBV15 with TRBJ1-1; D not resolved. Germline V CDR1 and CDR2: LNHNV, YYDKDF (reference sequence). V lost 0 bases, J lost 0 bases, and 5 bases lay in between. This CDR3 region has 14 residues. The CDR3 protein is CATSRDKVNTEAFF. In DNA, the CDR3 is TGTGCCACCAGCAGAGATAAGGTGAACACTGAAGCTTTCTTT.

This clonotype has just a few counts. The chain has TRBV29-1 and TRBJ2-2; no firm D call. The CDR3 length is 14 residues. Trimming took off 4 bases at V and 0 bases at J, with 9 bases between the two ends. Germline lookup yields CDR1 SQVTM and CDR2 ANQGSEA. CDR3 coding DNA: TGCAGCGTTGCAGTAGGATCGAACACCGGGGAGCTGTTTTTT. This sequence encodes CSVAVGSNTGELFF.

The chain is built from TRBV27 and TRBJ2-1; 11 positions match TRBD2. This CDR3 has 14 amino acids. V was clipped by 4 bases and J by 8 bases; unmatched bases: 4. CDR1 and CDR2 from the germline V gene are MNHEY and SMNVEV (reference sequence). The CDR3 region is CASSSMTSGDEQFF. As DNA, the CDR3 is TGTGCCAGCAGTTCCATGACTAGCGGGGATGAGCAGTTCTTC.

This clonotype was observed many times. This chain links TRBV20-1 with TRBJ2-7; D call uncertain. Germline V lookup: CDR1 DFQATT, CDR2 SNEGSKA (reference sequence). The CDR3 contains 13 residues. Trimming removed 1 base from V and 3 bases from J, with 10 bases in between. CDR3 in amino acids: CSARGALLYEQYF. The DNA for the CDR3 is TGCAGTGCTAGAGGAGCCCTCCTCTACGAGCAGTACTTC.

This clonotype was seen a few times. The V and J genes are TRBV5-1 and TRBJ2-7; the D is unclear. Trimming removed 4 bases from V and 4 bases from J, with 12 bases in between. Germline V gene sequence: CDR1 SGHRS, CDR2 YFSETQ. This CDR3 has 13 amino acids. The DNA for the CDR3 is TGCGCCAGCAGCGCCCTCCAAGCTTACGAGCAGTACTTC. Amino acid sequence: CASSALQAYEQYF.

Details on this clonotype: One junction end does not reproduce the germline sequence, and a read error may be involved. The CDR3 loop reads CASILVLDNSPLHF. The CDR3 nucleotides read TGTGCCAGCATCTTAGTTTTGGATAATTCACCCCTCCACTTT. The V gene is TRBV7-2, the J gene TRBJ1-6, with D unresolved. The CDR3 consists of 14 residues. CDR1 is SGHTA and CDR2 is FQGNSA in the germline V gene. Variable domain in full (rest from reference TRBV7-2 and TRBJ1-6): GAGVSQSPSNKVTEKGKDVELRCDPISGHTALYWYRQSLGQGLEFLIYFQGNSAPDKSGLPSDRFSAERTGGSVSTLTIQRTQQEDSAVYLCASILVLDNSPLHFGNGTRLTVT.

To note about this clonotype: A read error is possible here, since a much larger clone lies one base away. No conserved phenylalanine or tryptophan ends this CDR3, so it is likely a read error. The DNA is omitted, as the CDR3 cannot be located on it reliably, and the CDR3 follows TCRdb's listing. The rearrangement links TRBV2 to TRBJ2-7; no DNA check was done on the table's D call, TRBD2. Germline V gives CDR1 SNHLY, CDR2 FYNNEI. The CDR3 totals 8 residues, both ends included. This CDR3 is CACTREYS.

Worth noting for this clonotype: A much more abundant neighbour one base away suggests this may be a read error. The chain links TRBV28 to TRBJ1-6, with D possibly TRBD1 on 5 matching bases. CDR3 length: 15 amino acids. V dropped 6 bases and J dropped 6 bases, with 15 bases sitting between them. Germline CDR1 reads MDHEN; CDR2 reads SYDVKM. The CDR3 loop reads CASSTWGSSNSPLHF. DNA of the CDR3: TGTGCCAGCAGCACATGGGGCTCTAGTAATTCACCCCTCCACTTT.

Of note for this clonotype: Germline and junction disagree at one end, which may indicate a read error. The chain links TRBV6-2 or TRBV6-3 to TRBJ2-2; weak D call: TRBD2 (7 bases). There are 14 residues in the CDR3. Germline lookup yields CDR1 MNHEY and CDR2 SVGEGT. In nucleotides, the CDR3 is TGTGCAAGCAGGGCGATGAGGGGGGGGCTGGAGCTGTTTTTT. It translates to CASRAMRGGLELFF.

The rearrangement joins TRBV29-1 to TRBJ2-1; 14 positions agree with TRBD2. The CDR3 contains 17 residues. Looked up from germline, CDR1 is SQVTM and CDR2 is ANQGSEA. V lost 4 bases and J lost 7; bases outside the gene matches: 12. The CDR3 DNA follows: TGCAGCGTTGCCGGGACTAGCGGGAGAGAAGGGTCGAATGAGCAGTTCTTC. It translates to CSVAGTSGREGSNEQFF.

This clonotype was observed many times. This rearrangement joins TRBV7-9 to TRBJ2-1; D possibly corresponds to TRBD1 (5 bases). The CDR3 loop spans 15 amino acids. Germline CDR1 reads SEHNR; CDR2 reads FQNEAQ (reference sequence). The V end was cut by 5 bases, the J end by 4 bases, with 15 bases between. CDR3 protein: CASSPPGNRYNEQFF. Here the CDR3 DNA reads TGTGCCAGCAGCCCCCCAGGGAACCGTTACAATGAGCAGTTCTTC.